This entry features one T cell receptor (beta chain) sequence. This sample was included in a study of blood T cell repertoires in COVID-19. Study summary: Whether acute or convalescent, the COVID-19 samples came from the United States, Italy and Spain. The analysed material was cDNA or gDNA that came from T cells, B-cell-depleted T cells, or PBMCs.

Authors' data handling: Researchers report that nucleated cell counts were estimated from reference gene primer amplification. Libraries were prepared by immunoSEQ multiplex PCR; TCRdb keeps only in-frame clonotypes and omits some of them. V, J and clone size derive from that table, while D and trimming were established from the DNA sequence. The sample shows 200,000 to 250,000 clones, about 86% of them seen only once. The germline V gene encodes CDR1 SGHTS and CDR2 YDEGEE. V was trimmed by 2 bases and J by 7 bases, leaving 13 bases between them. The CDR3 is made up of 14 amino acids. Seattle researchers signed up patients amid active infection and tracked them longitudinally.

Specimen: peripheral blood. This clonotype was obtained from a woman between 45 and 65 years old with COVID-19, enrolled during active disease. The chain recombines TRBV5-8 with TRBJ1-5; D possibly corresponds to TRBD1 (6 bases). The CDR3 loop reads CASSLQGLGQPQHF. The CDR3 coding sequence is TGTGCCAGCAGCTTACAGGGTCTTGGGCAGCCCCAGCATTTT.